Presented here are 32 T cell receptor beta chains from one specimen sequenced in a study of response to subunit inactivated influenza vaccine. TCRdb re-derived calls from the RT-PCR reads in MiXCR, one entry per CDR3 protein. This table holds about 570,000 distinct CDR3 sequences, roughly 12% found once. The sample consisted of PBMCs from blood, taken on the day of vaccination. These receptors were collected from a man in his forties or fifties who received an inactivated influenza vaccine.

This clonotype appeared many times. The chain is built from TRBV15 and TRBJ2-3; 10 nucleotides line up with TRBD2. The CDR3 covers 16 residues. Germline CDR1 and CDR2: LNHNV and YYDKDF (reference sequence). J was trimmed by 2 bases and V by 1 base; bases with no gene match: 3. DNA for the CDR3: TGTGCCACCAGCAGAGGTCTAGCGGGGGTCACAGATACGCAGTATTTT. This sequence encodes CATSRGLAGVTDTQYF.

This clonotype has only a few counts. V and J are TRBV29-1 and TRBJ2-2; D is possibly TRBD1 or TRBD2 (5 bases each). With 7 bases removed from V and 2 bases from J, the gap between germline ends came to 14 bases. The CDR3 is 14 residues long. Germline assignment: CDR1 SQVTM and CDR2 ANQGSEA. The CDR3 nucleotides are TGCAGCGCAGAGTGGGGGTTCAACACCGGGGAGCTGTTTTTT. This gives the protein CSAEWGFNTGELFF.

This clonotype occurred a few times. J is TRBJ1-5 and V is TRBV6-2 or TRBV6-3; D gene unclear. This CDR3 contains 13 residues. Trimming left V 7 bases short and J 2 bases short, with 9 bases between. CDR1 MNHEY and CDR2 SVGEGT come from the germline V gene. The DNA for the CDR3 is TGTGCCAGCAAACGCGACGGCAATCAGCCCCAGCATTTT. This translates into CASKRDGNQPQHF.

In DNA, the CDR3 is TGTGCCAGCAGCGAACGGGACAGAAACTACAATGAGCAGTTCTTC. It is translated as CASSERDRNYNEQFF. The chain links TRBV7-2 to TRBJ2-1; 7 bases map to TRBD1. V was pared by 5 bases and J by 3 bases, with 7 bases of the junction left unmatched. Germline V gives CDR1 SGHTA, CDR2 FQGNSA. The CDR3 runs to 15 residues.

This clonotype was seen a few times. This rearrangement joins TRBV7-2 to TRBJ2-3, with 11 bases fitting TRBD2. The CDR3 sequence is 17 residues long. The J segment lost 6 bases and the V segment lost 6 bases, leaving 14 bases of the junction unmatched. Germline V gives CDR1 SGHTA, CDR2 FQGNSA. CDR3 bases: TGTGCCAGCAGTCCTTCCCCTAGCGGGGGGCAGGGGGATACGCAGTATTTT. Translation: CASSPSPSGGQGDTQYF.

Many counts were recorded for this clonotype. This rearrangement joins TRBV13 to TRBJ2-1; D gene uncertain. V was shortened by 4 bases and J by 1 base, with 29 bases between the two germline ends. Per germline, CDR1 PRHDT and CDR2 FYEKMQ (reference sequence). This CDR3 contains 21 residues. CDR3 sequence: CASSSLPFNSPSAFSYNEQFF. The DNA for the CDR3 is TGTGCCAGCAGCTCCCTGCCCTTCAACAGCCCGTCAGCGTTTTCCTACAATGAGCAGTTCTTC. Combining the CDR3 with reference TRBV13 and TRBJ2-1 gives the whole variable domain AAGVIQSPRHLIKEKRETATLKCYPIPRHDTVYWYQQGPGQDPQFLISFYEKMQSDKGSIPDRFSAQQFSDYHSELNMSSLELGDSALYFCASSSLPFNSPSAFSYNEQFFGPGTRLTVL.

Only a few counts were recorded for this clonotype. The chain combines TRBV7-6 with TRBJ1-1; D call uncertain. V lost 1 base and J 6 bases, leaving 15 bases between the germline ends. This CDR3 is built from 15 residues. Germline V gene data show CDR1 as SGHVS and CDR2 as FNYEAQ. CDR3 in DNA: TGTGCCAGCAGCTTAGGGGTAGGGAGGTACGCTGAAGCTTTCTTT. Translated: CASSLGVGRYAEAFF.

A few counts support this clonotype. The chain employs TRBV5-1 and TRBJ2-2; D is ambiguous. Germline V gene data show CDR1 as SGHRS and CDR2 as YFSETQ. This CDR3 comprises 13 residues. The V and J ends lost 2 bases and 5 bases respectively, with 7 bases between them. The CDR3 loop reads CASSFTVTGELFF. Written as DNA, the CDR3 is TGCGCCAGCAGCTTCACCGTTACCGGGGAGCTGTTTTTT.

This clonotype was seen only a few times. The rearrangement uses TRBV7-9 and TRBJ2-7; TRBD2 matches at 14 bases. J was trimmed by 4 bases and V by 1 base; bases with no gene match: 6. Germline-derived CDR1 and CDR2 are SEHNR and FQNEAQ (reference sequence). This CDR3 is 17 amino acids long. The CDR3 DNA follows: TGTGCCAGCAGCTTAGGGGGACTAGCGGGAGTCTTGTACGAGCAGTACTTC. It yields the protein CASSLGGLAGVLYEQYF.

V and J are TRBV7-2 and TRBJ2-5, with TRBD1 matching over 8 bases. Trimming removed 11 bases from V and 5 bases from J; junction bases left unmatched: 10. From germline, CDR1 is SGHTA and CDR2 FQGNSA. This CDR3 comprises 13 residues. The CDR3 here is CAGTAGGAETQYF. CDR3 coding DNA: TGTGCCGGAACGGCAGGGGGCGCGGAGACCCAGTACTTC.

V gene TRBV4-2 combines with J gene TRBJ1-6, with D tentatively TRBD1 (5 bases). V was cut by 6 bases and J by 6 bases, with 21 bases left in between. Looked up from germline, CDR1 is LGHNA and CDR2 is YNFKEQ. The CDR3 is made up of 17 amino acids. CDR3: CASSEWGGWPVNSPLHF. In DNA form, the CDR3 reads TGTGCCAGCAGTGAATGGGGGGGTTGGCCCGTTAATTCACCCCTCCACTTT.

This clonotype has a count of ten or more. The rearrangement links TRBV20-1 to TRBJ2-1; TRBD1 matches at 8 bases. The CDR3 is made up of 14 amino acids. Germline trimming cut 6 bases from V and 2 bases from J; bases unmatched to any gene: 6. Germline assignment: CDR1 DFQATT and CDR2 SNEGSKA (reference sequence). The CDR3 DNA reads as TGCAGTGCAGTTGACAGGGGACCCTACAATGAGCAGTTCTTC. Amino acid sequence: CSAVDRGPYNEQFF.

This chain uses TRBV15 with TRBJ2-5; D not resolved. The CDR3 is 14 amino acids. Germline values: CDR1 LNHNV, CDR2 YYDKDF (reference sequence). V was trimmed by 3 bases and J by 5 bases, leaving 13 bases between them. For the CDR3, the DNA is TGTGCCACCAGCAGCGTAGGCATGGGGGAGACCCAGTACTTC. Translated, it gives CATSSVGMGETQYF.

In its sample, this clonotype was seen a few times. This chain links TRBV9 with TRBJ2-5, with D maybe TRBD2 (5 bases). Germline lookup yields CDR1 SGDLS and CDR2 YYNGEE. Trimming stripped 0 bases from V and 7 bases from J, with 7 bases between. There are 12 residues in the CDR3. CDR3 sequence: CASSVDRGTQYF. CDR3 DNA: TGTGCCAGCAGCGTAGACCGGGGGACCCAGTACTTC.

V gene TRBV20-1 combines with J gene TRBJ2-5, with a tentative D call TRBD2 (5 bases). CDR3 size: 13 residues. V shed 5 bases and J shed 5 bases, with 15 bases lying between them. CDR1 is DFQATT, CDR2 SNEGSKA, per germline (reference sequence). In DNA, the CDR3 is TGCAGTGCTCCGTTAGGAGGAAGGGAGACCCAGTACTTC. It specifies CSAPLGGRETQYF.

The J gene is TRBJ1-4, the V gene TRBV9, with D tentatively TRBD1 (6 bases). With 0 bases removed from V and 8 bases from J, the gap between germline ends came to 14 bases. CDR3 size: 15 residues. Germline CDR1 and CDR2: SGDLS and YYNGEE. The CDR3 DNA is TGTGCCAGCAGCGTAGAGCTGGGGGCGAGGGAAAAACTGTTTTTT. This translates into CASSVELGAREKLFF.

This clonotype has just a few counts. The CDR3 region has the DNA TGCAGTGTCCCTTCGGACAGCTCCTATAATTCACCCCTCCACTTT. Translation gives CSVPSDSSYNSPLHF. V is TRBV20-1 and J is TRBJ1-6; D is perhaps TRBD1 (6 bases). CDR3 length: 15 amino acids. CDR1 and CDR2 from the germline V gene are DFQATT and SNEGSKA (reference sequence). V lost 7 bases to trimming and J lost 0 bases, with 13 bases between them.

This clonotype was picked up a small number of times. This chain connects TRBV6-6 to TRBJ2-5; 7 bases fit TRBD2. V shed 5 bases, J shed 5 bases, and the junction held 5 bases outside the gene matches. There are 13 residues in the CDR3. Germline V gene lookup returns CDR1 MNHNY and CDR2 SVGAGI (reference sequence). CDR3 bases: TGTGCCAGCAGTAGGACTAGTTGGGAGACCCAGTACTTC. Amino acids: CASSRTSWETQYF.

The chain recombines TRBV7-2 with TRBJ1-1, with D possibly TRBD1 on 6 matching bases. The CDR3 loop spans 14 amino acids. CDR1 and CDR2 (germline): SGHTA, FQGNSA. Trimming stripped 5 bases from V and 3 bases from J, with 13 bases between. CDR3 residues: CASSLRQADTEAFF. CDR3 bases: TGTGCCAGCAGCCTCCGACAGGCGGACACTGAAGCTTTCTTT.

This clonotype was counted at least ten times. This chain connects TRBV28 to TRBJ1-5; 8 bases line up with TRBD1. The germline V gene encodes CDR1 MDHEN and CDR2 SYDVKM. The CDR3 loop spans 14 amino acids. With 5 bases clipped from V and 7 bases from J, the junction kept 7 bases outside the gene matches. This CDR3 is CASSPGQARQPQHF. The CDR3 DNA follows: TGTGCCAGCAGTCCGGGACAGGCAAGACAGCCCCAGCATTTT.

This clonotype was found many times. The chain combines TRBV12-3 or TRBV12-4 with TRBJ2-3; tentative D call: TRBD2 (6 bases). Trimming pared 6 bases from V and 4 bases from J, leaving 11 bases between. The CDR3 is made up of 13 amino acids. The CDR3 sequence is CASSLGGADTQYF. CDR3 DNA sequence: TGTGCCAGCAGCCTGGGGGGTGCAGATACGCAGTATTTT.

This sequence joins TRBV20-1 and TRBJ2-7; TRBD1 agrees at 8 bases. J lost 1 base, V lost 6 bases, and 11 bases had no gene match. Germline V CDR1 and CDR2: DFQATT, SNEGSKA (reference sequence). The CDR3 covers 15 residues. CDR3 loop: CSAGTGTGESYEQYF. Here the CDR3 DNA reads TGCAGTGCGGGAACCGGGACAGGAGAATCCTACGAGCAGTACTTC.

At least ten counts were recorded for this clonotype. The chain's CDR3 is CASSPDRGYGYTF. The CDR3 DNA sequence: TGTGCCAGCAGCCCTGACAGGGGCTATGGCTACACCTTC. The chain employs TRBV12-3 or TRBV12-4 and TRBJ1-2, with TRBD1 identical over 8 bases. The CDR3 has 13 amino acids. J gave up 4 bases and V 6 bases, and 4 bases lay outside the gene matches.

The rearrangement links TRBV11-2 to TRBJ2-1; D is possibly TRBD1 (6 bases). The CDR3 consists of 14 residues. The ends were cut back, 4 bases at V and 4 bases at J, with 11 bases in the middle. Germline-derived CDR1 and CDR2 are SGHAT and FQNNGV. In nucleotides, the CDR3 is TGTGCCAGCAGCTCCCGCGGACAGTACAATGAGCAGTTCTTC. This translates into CASSSRGQYNEQFF.

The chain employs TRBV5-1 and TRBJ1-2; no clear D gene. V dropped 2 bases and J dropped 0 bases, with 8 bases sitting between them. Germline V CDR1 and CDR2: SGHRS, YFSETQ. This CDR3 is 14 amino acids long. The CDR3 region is CASSFVTSNYGYTF. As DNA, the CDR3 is TGCGCCAGCAGCTTCGTGACCTCTAACTATGGCTACACCTTC. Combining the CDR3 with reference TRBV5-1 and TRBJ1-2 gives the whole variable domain KAGVTQTPRYLIKTRGQQVTLSCSPISGHRSVSWYQQTPGQGLQFLFEYFSETQRNKGNFPGRFSGRQFSNSRSEMNVSTLELGDSALYLCASSFVTSNYGYTFGSGTRLTVV.

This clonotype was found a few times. In DNA form, the CDR3 reads TGTGCCAGCAGTGAACAGGCTGCAACTAATGAAAAACTGTTTTTT. As protein: CASSEQAATNEKLFF. The rearrangement joins TRBV6-1 to TRBJ1-4; D unresolved. The CDR3 loop spans 15 amino acids. In germline, CDR1 is MNHNS, CDR2 SASEGT. The V end lost 2 bases, the J end lost 0 bases, and 7 bases lay between the germline ends.

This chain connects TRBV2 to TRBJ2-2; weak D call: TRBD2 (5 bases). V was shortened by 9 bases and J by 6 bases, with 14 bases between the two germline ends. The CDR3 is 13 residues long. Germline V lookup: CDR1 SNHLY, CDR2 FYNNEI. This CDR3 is CARTIPGSGELFF. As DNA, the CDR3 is TGTGCCAGGACTATCCCGGGGTCCGGGGAGCTGTTTTTT.

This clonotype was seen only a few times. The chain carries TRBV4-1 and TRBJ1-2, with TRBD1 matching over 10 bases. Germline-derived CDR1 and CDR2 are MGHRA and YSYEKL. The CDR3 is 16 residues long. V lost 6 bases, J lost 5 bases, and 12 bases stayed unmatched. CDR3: CASRPGQGRTWYGYTF. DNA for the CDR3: TGCGCCAGCAGACCGGGACAGGGGAGAACTTGGTATGGCTACACCTTC.

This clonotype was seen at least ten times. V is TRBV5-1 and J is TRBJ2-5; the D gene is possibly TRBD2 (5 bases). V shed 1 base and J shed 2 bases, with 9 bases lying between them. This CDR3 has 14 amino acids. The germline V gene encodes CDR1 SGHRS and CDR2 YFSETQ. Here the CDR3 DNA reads TGCGCCAGCAGCTTGCCAGGCGGGCAAGAGACCCAGTACTTC. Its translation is CASSLPGGQETQYF.

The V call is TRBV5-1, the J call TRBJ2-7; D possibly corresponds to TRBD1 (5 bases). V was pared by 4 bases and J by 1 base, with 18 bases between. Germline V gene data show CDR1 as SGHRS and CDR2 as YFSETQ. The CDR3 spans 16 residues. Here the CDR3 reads CASSKSQGGASYEQYF. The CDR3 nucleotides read TGCGCCAGCAGCAAGAGCCAGGGTGGCGCATCCTACGAGCAGTACTTC.

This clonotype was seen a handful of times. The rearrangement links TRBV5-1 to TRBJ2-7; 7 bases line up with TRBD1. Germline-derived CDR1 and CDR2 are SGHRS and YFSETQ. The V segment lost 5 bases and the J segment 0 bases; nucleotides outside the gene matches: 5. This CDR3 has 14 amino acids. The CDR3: CASRGTASSYEQYF. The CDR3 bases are TGCGCCAGCAGGGGGACAGCGAGCTCCTACGAGCAGTACTTC.

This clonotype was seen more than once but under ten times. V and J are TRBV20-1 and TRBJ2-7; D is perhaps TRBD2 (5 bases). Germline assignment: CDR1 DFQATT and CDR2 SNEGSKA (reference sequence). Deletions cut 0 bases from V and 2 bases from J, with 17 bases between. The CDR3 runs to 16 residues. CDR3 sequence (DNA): TGCAGTGCTAGAGATCCGCGACGGGATTGGGCCTACGAGCAGTACTTC. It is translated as CSARDPRRDWAYEQYF.